One T cell receptor (beta chain) is described in this entry. What it recognizes is unknown. It was with 60 Vbeta and 13 Jbeta primers that the PCR ran. TCRdb's table, derived via immunoSEQ multiplex PCR, lists solely in-frame clones and lacks some. Recorded for this sample: 120,000 to 150,000 clones. These data originate in a study of cytomegalovirus exposure and HLA in healthy donors. Broader study findings: In a later analysis, TCR beta V- and J-gene trimming was associated with a missense DCLRE1C variant. Productive rates of about 90% or about 30% were seen for most TCR beta V segments in an earlier analysis.

These donors counted as nominally healthy when sampled, but unrecorded immune exposures were likely. Sample: PBMCs. The sequence derives from a woman between 50 and 59 years old in good health and CMV-seronegative.

The CDR3 sequence is CASILPGQRNEKLFF. The CDR3 region has the DNA TGCGCCAGCATACTCCCGGGACAGAGGAATGAAAAACTGTTTTTT. The chain employs TRBV10-1 and TRBJ1-4; 7 bases are shared with TRBD1. The ends lost 7 bases at V and 5 bases at J; junction bases unmatched: 10. Per germline, CDR1 WNHNN and CDR2 SYGVQD (reference sequence). This CDR3 is built from 15 residues.